The present entry profiles one TCR beta chain with its context. This sample is part of a study of response to subunit inactivated influenza vaccine. From the RT-PCR reads, TCRdb called clonotypes with MiXCR, one entry per CDR3 protein. The table lists 600,000 to 850,000 distinct CDR3 sequences, around 15% of them singletons. The germline V gene has CDR1 DFQATT and CDR2 SNEGSKA (reference sequence). This CDR3 has 16 residues. Trimming stripped 0 bases from V and 6 bases from J, with 18 bases between. Material: PBMCs from blood, obtained about 14 days before vaccination. The receptor comes from a man aged 45-65 years who received an inactivated influenza vaccine. The rearrangement uses TRBV20-1 and TRBJ2-1, with D unclear. This chain's CDR3 is CSARDERYLTPNEQFF. The CDR3 bases are TGCAGTGCTAGAGATGAACGGTACCTAACGCCCAATGAGCAGTTCTTC.